These T cell receptor beta chains were read from a single sample in a study of blood T cell repertoires in COVID-19. Clones were sequenced by immunoSEQ multiplex PCR, and TCRdb holds only the in-frame ones, with some missing. In the table there are roughly 200,000 clones, more than 65% of which are singletons. Sequencing was performed on peripheral blood. The receptors were gathered from a human donor in a cohort sampled during active COVID-19. CDR3s include the opening cysteine and the closing phenylalanine or tryptophan. A D gene is named only where the DNA matches it firmly. Clone size is not always given. Where it is, it says once, few, many or a class for expanded clones.

v_gene,abundance,d_gene,j_gene,CDR3aa,CDR3nt
TRBV10-3,NA,NA,TRBJ2-3,CAIKDGGYTQYF,TGTGCCATCAAGGATGGAGGATATACGCAGTATTTT
TRBV4-1,NA,NA,TRBJ2-7,CASSQVGEYEQYF,TGCGCCAGCAGCCAAGTAGGAGAATACGAGCAGTACTTC
TRBV7-2,NA,NA,TRBJ2-1,CASSPWQGQMYNEQFF,TGTGCCAGCAGCCCATGGCAAGGACAGATGTACAATGAGCAGTTCTTC
TRBV6-2/TRBV6-3,NA,NA,TRBJ2-7,CASSYFRATYEQYF,TGTGCCAGCAGTTACTTCCGAGCTACCTACGAGCAGTACTTC
TRBV7-2,NA,NA,TRBJ2-7,CASSLQGSHEQYF,TGTGCCAGCAGCTTGCAAGGGAGCCACGAGCAGTACTTC
TRBV15,few,TRBD2,TRBJ2-7,CATSRATSGDSYEQYF,TGTGCCACCAGCAGAGCTACTAGCGGTGACTCCTACGAGCAGTACTTC
TRBV28,NA,TRBD1,TRBJ1-2,CASTLRDSLTSYGYTF,TGTGCCAGCACCTTGAGGGACAGTTTAACCTCCTATGGCTACACCTTC
TRBV19,few,NA,TRBJ1-2,CASSLRPSPRFDYGYTF,TGTGCCAGTAGCCTTCGACCGTCGCCGCGGTTTGACTATGGCTACACCTTC
TRBV7-2,NA,TRBD2,TRBJ2-1,CASSFRAGGFDEQFF,TGTGCCAGCAGCTTCAGAGCGGGAGGATTCGATGAGCAGTTCTTC
TRBV29-1,NA,NA,TRBJ2-6,CSVVAGANVLTF,TGCAGCGTTGTAGCCGGGGCCAACGTCCTGACTTTC
TRBV6-1,NA,NA,TRBJ2-7,CASSEIGGGPYEQYF,TGTGCCAGCAGTGAGATAGGAGGGGGCCCCTACGAGCAGTACTTC
TRBV10-1,NA,NA,TRBJ1-5,CASKQGFPQPQHF,TGCGCCAGCAAACAGGGTTTCCCTCAGCCCCAGCATTTT
TRBV6-2/TRBV6-3,once,TRBD1,TRBJ1-3,CASSPQGARGNTIYF,TGTGCCAGCAGTCCCCAGGGGGCGCGTGGAAACACCATATATTTT
TRBV5-8,NA,NA,TRBJ2-2,CASSFLRTGELFF,TGTGCCAGCAGCTTTCTCAGGACCGGGGAGCTGTTTTTT
TRBV15,NA,NA,TRBJ1-5,CATGPAGQPQHF,TGTGCCACCGGACCGGCGGGCCAGCCCCAGCATTTT
TRBV2,NA,NA,TRBJ1-2,CASSVMATAPLYGYTF,TGTGCCAGCAGTGTAATGGCGACAGCCCCACTCTATGGCTACACCTTC
TRBV28,NA,TRBD2,TRBJ2-2,CASSLWGTSGRAPGELFF,TGTGCCAGCAGTTTATGGGGGACTAGCGGGAGGGCCCCCGGGGAGCTGTTTTTT
TRBV7-2,NA,TRBD2,TRBJ2-7,CASSWTSGSYEQYF,TGTGCCAGCAGCTGGACTAGCGGGAGCTACGAGCAGTACTTC
TRBV7-2,NA,TRBD2,TRBJ2-1,CASRLAGYYNEQFF,TGTGCCTCCAGACTAGCGGGGTACTACAATGAGCAGTTCTTC
TRBV7-2,NA,NA,TRBJ2-1,CASSFFLVNNQFF,TGTGCCAGCAGCTTCTTCCTAGTCAATAACCAGTTCTTC
TRBV18,once,NA,TRBJ1-2,CASSEDIVYGYTF,TGTGCCAGCTCAGAGGACATCGTTTATGGCTACACCTTC
TRBV19,NA,TRBD2,TRBJ2-1,CASSNQGDSGRARGQFF,TGTGCCAGTAGTAACCAGGGGGATAGCGGGAGGGCCCGGGGGCAGTTCTTC
TRBV24-1,NA,TRBD1,TRBJ1-1,CATSDKDRDGAFF,TGTGCCACCAGTGATAAAGACAGGGACGGAGCTTTCTTT
TRBV28,NA,TRBD1,TRBJ1-2,CASSPQGGYGYTF,TGTGCCAGCAGTCCACAGGGGGGCTATGGCTACACCTTC
TRBV30,NA,NA,TRBJ2-4,CAWSGEARLYF,TGTGCCTGGAGTGGGGAGGCTCGGTTGTACTTC
TRBV27,NA,NA,TRBJ2-7,CASSPVVTRPYEQYF,TGTGCCAGCAGCCCCGTAGTGACACGACCCTACGAGCAGTACTTC
TRBV15,NA,TRBD1,TRBJ2-1,CATSVGGTGYNEQFF,TGTGCCACCAGCGTAGGGGGGACAGGTTACAATGAGCAGTTCTTC
TRBV29-1,NA,NA,TRBJ1-1,CSVSTGNTEAFF,TGCAGCGTCTCGACGGGGAACACTGAAGCTTTCTTT
TRBV27,NA,NA,TRBJ1-6,CASSLYSLNSPLHF,TGTGCCAGCAGTTTATACTCCCTTAATTCACCCCTCCACTTT
TRBV27,once,TRBD1,TRBJ2-2,CASSLQDRIVAGELFF,TGTGCCAGCAGTCTCCAGGACAGGATCGTCGCCGGGGAGCTGTTTTTT
TRBV27,NA,TRBD2,TRBJ2-2,CASRRLAVTGELFF,TGTGCCAGCAGGAGGCTAGCGGTAACCGGGGAGCTGTTTTTT
TRBV25-1,NA,NA,TRBJ2-1,CASSGASGKNEQFF,TGTGCCAGCAGTGGCGCGTCAGGGAAGAATGAGCAGTTCTTC
TRBV9,NA,NA,TRBJ2-5,CASSVRGGQETQYF,TGTGCCAGCAGCGTAAGGGGCGGCCAAGAGACCCAGTACTTC
TRBV2,NA,NA,TRBJ2-4,CASRAFIVAKNIQYF,TGTGCCAGCAGGGCTTTTATTGTAGCCAAAAACATTCAGTACTTC
TRBV6-5,NA,NA,TRBJ2-7,CASSKTGPPYEQYF,TGTGCCAGCAGTAAGACAGGTCCACCCTACGAGCAGTACTTC
TRBV14,few,NA,TRBJ1-2,CASSQGTGTQNYGYTF,TGTGCCAGCAGCCAAGGAACCGGGACTCAGAACTATGGCTACACCTTC
TRBV5-4,NA,TRBD2,TRBJ2-7,CASSRRLAGEGEQYF,TGTGCCAGCAGCAGGAGACTAGCGGGGGAGGGGGAGCAGTACTTC
TRBV29-1,NA,TRBD1,TRBJ2-3,CSAEGQGTDTQYF,TGCAGCGCCGAGGGACAGGGTACAGATACGCAGTATTTT
TRBV18,NA,NA,TRBJ1-4,CASSPGVARGNEKLFF,TGTGCCAGCTCCCCCGGGGTGGCGCGGGGTAATGAAAAACTGTTTTTT
TRBV12-3/TRBV12-4,NA,NA,TRBJ2-5,CASSSPSGETQYF,TGTGCCAGCAGTTCCCCGAGCGGCGAGACCCAGTACTTC
TRBV5-1,NA,TRBD1,TRBJ2-2,CASSPTGPGELFF,TGCGCCAGCAGCCCGACAGGGCCCGGGGAGCTGTTTTTT
TRBV27,NA,NA,TRBJ1-1,CASSLTGGTEAFF,TGTGCCAGCAGTCTAACCGGGGGGACTGAAGCTTTCTTT
TRBV6-5,NA,TRBD1,TRBJ1-2,CASRSVRQGRHGYTF,TGTGCCAGCAGATCGGTACGACAGGGGCGCCATGGCTACACCTTC
TRBV28,NA,NA,TRBJ1-2,CASGTYGYTF,TGTGCCAGCGGCACGTATGGCTACACCTTC
TRBV27,few,TRBD2,TRBJ2-4,CASSLQLAGIQYF,TGTGCCAGCAGTTTACAACTAGCGGGAATTCAGTACTTC
TRBV6-5,NA,NA,TRBJ1-2,CASSYSVVRSYGYTF,TGTGCCAGCAGTTACTCAGTGGTGAGAAGCTATGGCTACACCTTC
TRBV28,NA,TRBD1,TRBJ2-5,CASRQDRAKTQYF,TGTGCCAGCAGACAGGACAGGGCTAAGACCCAGTACTTC
TRBV19,NA,TRBD2,TRBJ2-2,CASSIAGTSGTITGELFF,TGTGCCAGTAGTATCGCCGGGACTAGCGGGACAATAACCGGGGAGCTGTTTTTT
TRBV5-1,NA,TRBD1,TRBJ1-4,CASSPGTGLNEKLFF,TGCGCCAGCAGCCCCGGGACAGGACTTAATGAAAAACTGTTTTTT
TRBV28,NA,NA,TRBJ2-6,CASSLETGSSGANVLTF,TGTGCCAGCAGTTTAGAAACAGGGAGCTCTGGGGCCAACGTCCTGACTTTC
TRBV14,NA,NA,TRBJ2-5,CASSQRQIQETQYF,TGTGCCAGCAGCCAAAGACAGATCCAAGAGACCCAGTACTTC